The entry below describes one TCR beta chain. Amplification of TCR beta CDR3 regions used RNA as the template. A first-round RT-PCR of the TCR CDR3 used the HTBI primer set. TCRdb itself ran the multiplex PCR reads through MiXCR, one entry per CDR3 protein. The sample has 550,000 to 650,000 distinct CDR3 sequences, roughly 13% seen once. The entry originates in a study of T cells in Graves' hyperthyroidism and ophthalmopathy. Germline-derived CDR1 and CDR2 are DFQATT and SNEGSKA (reference sequence). The V gene end was trimmed by 6 bases and the J gene end by 6 bases; junction bases not matched to a gene: 4. The length of the CDR3 is 13 residues. Researchers barred patients who had uncontrolled infection, other autoimmune disease, pregnancy or lactation. Sample collection date corresponds to first hyperthyroidism diagnosis, prior to any ophthalmopathy symptoms.

The rearrangement links TRBV20-1 to TRBJ2-1; 11 bases are a match to TRBD2. This receptor was identified in a woman aged 25 to 39 with Graves' hyperthyroidism that later progressed to Graves' ophthalmopathy. The sample consisted of blood. The CDR3 is CSASTSGSNEQFF. The CDR3 DNA reads as TGCAGTGCCTCTACTAGCGGGAGCAATGAGCAGTTCTTC.